A selection of T cell receptor beta chains follows, all from one sample in a study of T-cell reconstitution after alpha-beta-depleted transplantation in children. TCRdb passed the PCR reads through MiXCR, listing each CDR3 protein once. The repertoire holds 100,000 to 150,000 distinct CDR3 sequences, 23% seen once, with roughly 10% in the top ten. The material sequenced was PBMCs, mostly from graft donor cells, taken 180 days after TCRalphabeta/CD19-depleted stem cell transplant. All receptors derive from a male patient between 2 and 10 years old who had a stem cell transplant for chronic granulomatous disease, so the T cells may come from the graft donor. The CDR3 runs from the conserved cysteine through the conserved F or W. D genes are given only for firm matches. Size values are once, few and many counts, or a class for expanded clones, and some rows have none.

>TRBJ2-1|many|TRBD2|TRBV9
CASSPGGADNEQFF
TGTGCCAGCAGCCCGGGGGGGGCGGACAATGAGCAGTTCTTC
>TRBJ1-5|.|TRBD1|TRBV15
CATSRPGQGVFQPQHF
TGTGCCACCAGCAGACCGGGACAGGGGGTTTTTCAGCCCCAGCATTTT
>TRBJ1-6|.|TRBD1|TRBV7-8
CASRDRGERYSPLHF
TGTGCCAGCAGAGACAGGGGGGAGAGGTATTCACCCCTCCACTTT
>TRBJ2-7|.|.|TRBV25-1
CASSGGSPSMTYEQYF
TGTGCCAGCAGTGGGGGCAGCCCAAGCATGACCTACGAGCAGTACTTC
>TRBJ2-3|few|TRBD2|TRBV29-1
CSVEMLLAGHTDTQYF
TGCAGCGTTGAAATGTTACTAGCGGGGCACACAGATACGCAGTATTTT
>TRBJ2-5|.|.|TRBV12-3/TRBV12-4
CASRLDRFWDQTQYF
TGTGCCAGCAGACTAGACAGGTTCTGGGATCAGACCCAGTACTTC
>TRBJ2-1|many|TRBD1|TRBV5-5
CANPTGVEEQFF
TGTGCCAACCCGACAGGGGTGGAAGAGCAGTTCTTC
>TRBJ2-7|many|TRBD2|TRBV20-1
CSAKLAGIYEQYF
TGCAGTGCTAAACTAGCGGGTATCTACGAGCAGTACTTC
>TRBJ2-5|.|.|TRBV9
CASSVDEETQYF
TGTGCCAGCAGCGTAGATGAAGAGACCCAGTACTTC
>TRBJ2-1|many|TRBD2|TRBV29-1
CSVVEGGPGNEQFF
TGCAGCGTTGTAGAGGGAGGGCCGGGCAATGAGCAGTTCTTC
>TRBJ1-2|.|.|TRBV7-3
CASSLSPPPANYGYTF
TGTGCCAGCAGCTTATCACCGCCTCCAGCTAACTATGGCTACACCTTC
>TRBJ2-7|many|.|TRBV12-3/TRBV12-4
CASSLRALQGDPWEQYF
TGTGCCAGCAGTTTAAGGGCTCTACAAGGGGACCCTTGGGAGCAGTACTTC
>TRBJ2-3|many|TRBD1|TRBV12-3/TRBV12-4
CASSRDRGTDTQYF
TGTGCCAGCAGCCGGGACAGAGGCACAGATACGCAGTATTTT
>TRBJ2-7|many|TRBD1|TRBV12-3/TRBV12-4
CASSRTGYEQYF
TGTGCCAGCAGTCGGACAGGCTACGAGCAGTACTTC
>TRBJ2-7|few|.|TRBV20-1
CSAATAIGYEQYF
TGCAGTGCGGCGACGGCAATCGGCTACGAGCAGTACTTC
>TRBJ1-2|few|.|TRBV20-1
CSIEYNYGYTF
TGCAGTATTGAGTACAACTATGGCTACACCTTC
>TRBJ2-7|.|TRBD2|TRBV12-3/TRBV12-4
CASSLAGVDEQYF
TGTGCCAGCAGCTTAGCGGGAGTCGACGAGCAGTACTTC